The clone carrying this T cell receptor (beta chain) occurred many times. Its target is not known. Hyperthyroidism, newly diagnosed and lasting under 2 months, affected patients aged 18 to 65. This entry is derived from a study of T cells in Graves' hyperthyroidism and ophthalmopathy. This CDR3 comprises 13 residues. Trimming stripped 6 bases from V and 9 bases from J, with 18 bases between. Germline V lookup: CDR1 MNHEY, CDR2 SVGEGT. Study results and caveats: The model made its ophthalmopathy prediction, and onset followed a median about 6.8 months later.

The TCR beta CDR3 regions underwent amplification using RNA transcripts as the source. The TCR CDR3 was amplified in a first-round RT-PCR using the HTBI primer set. TCRdb re-called the multiplex PCR reads with MiXCR, one entry per CDR3 protein. The sample shows about 420,000 distinct CDR3 sequences, approximately 14% of them seen only once. The TCR sequence derives from a young woman with Graves' hyperthyroidism. Sequenced: blood. J is TRBJ2-7 and V is TRBV6-2 or TRBV6-3; D gene unclear. The CDR3 nucleotides read TGTGCCAGCAGCCCGAGAGGCCTTCGTACGCAGTACTTC. Translated: CASSPRGLRTQYF.